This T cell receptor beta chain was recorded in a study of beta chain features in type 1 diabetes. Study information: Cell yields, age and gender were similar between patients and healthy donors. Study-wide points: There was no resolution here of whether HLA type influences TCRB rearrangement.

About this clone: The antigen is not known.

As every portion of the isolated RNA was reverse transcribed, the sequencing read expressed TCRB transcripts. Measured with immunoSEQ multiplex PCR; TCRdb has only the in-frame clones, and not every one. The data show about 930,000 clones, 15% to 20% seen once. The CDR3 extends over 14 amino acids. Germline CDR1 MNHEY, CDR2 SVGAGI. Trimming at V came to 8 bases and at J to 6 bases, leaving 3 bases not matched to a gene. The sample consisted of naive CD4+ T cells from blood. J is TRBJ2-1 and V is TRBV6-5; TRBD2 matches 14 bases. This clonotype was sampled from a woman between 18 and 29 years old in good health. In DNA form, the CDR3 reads TGTGCCAGCCGTGGGACTAGCGGGAGCAATGAGCAGTTCTTC. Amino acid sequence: CASRGTSGSNEQFF.